The rows below give T cell receptor beta chains drawn from one sample of a study of blood T cell repertoires in COVID-19. Assay: immunoSEQ multiplex PCR; the TCRdb copy retains only in-frame clones and omits some. The profile covers approximately 130,000 clones, with roughly 87% appearing a single time and roughly 18% taken by the ten largest. Material: PBMCs or T cells enriched from blood (not recorded which). These receptors originate from a young man who had recovered from COVID-19. Each CDR3 is given with its conserved first and last residue. The D gene is left open where the match is weak. Rows give clone size only sometimes, using once, few, many, or a class for an expanded clone.

size,V,length,J,D,CDR3,DNA
.,TRBV18,14,TRBJ2-1,.,CASSPREIQNEQFF,TGTGCCAGCTCACCACGGGAGATTCAGAATGAGCAGTTCTTC
.,TRBV7-9,17,TRBJ1-3,.,CASSLGNSLSSGNTIYF,TGTGCCAGCAGCTTAGGAAACAGCTTGAGCTCTGGAAACACCATATATTTT
.,TRBV12-5,13,TRBJ1-5,.,CASGPSLLLPQHF,TGTGCTAGTGGTCCTTCCCTTCTTCTGCCCCAGCATTTT
.,TRBV3-1/TRBV3-2,15,TRBJ1-5,.,CASSQDMGEYQPQHF,TGTGCCAGCAGCCAAGATATGGGAGAATATCAGCCCCAGCATTTT
.,TRBV3-1/TRBV3-2,15,TRBJ1-6,TRBD1,CASSRLTGSDSPLHF,TGTGCCAGCAGCCGCCTGACAGGGTCGGATTCACCCCTCCACTTT
.,TRBV6-1,15,TRBJ2-5,.,CASSEVAGATRTQYF,TGTGCCAGCAGTGAGGTGGCAGGGGCCACGCGGACCCAGTACTTC
.,TRBV3-1/TRBV3-2,15,TRBJ2-1,TRBD1,CASSQEAGGYNEQFF,TGTGCCAGCAGCCAAGAGGCAGGGGGCTACAATGAGCAGTTCTTC
.,TRBV5-6,15,TRBJ2-1,TRBD2,CASSLGAGSFNEQFF,TGTGCCAGCAGCTTGGGAGCGGGGAGTTTTAATGAGCAGTTCTTC
.,TRBV5-1,14,TRBJ1-3,.,CASSLGVSGNTIYF,TGCGCCAGCAGCTTAGGAGTCTCTGGAAACACCATATATTTT
.,TRBV25-1,13,TRBJ2-1,.,CASNSVGVSKQFF,TGTGCCAGTAACTCGGTTGGTGTTAGTAAACAGTTCTTC
few,TRBV28,12,TRBJ1-5,.,CAIQRGNQPQHF,TGTGCCATACAGAGGGGCAATCAGCCCCAGCATTTT
.,TRBV10-1,14,TRBJ1-1,.,CASSESRRRTEAFF,TGCGCCAGCAGTGAGTCAAGGCGGAGGACTGAAGCTTTCTTT
few,TRBV19,13,TRBJ1-1,.,CASSMGLNTEAFF,TGTGCCAGTAGTATGGGCCTGAACACTGAAGCTTTCTTT
.,TRBV6-5,15,TRBJ2-1,TRBD2,CASWVGLAGDWEQFF,TGTGCCAGCTGGGTGGGACTAGCGGGAGATTGGGAGCAGTTCTTC
once,TRBV9,19,TRBJ2-3,TRBD2,CASSTGTSGGAGSADTQYF,TGTGCCAGCAGCACCGGGACTAGCGGGGGGGCCGGATCGGCAGATACGCAGTATTTT
.,TRBV5-4,16,TRBJ2-7,TRBD1,CASSSRDRLISYEQYF,TGTGCCAGCAGCTCCCGGGACAGACTAATCTCCTACGAGCAGTACTTC
once,TRBV7-7,15,TRBJ2-5,TRBD2,CASSQGSGGQETQYF,TGTGCTAGCAGCCAGGGGAGCGGGGGGCAAGAGACCCAGTACTTC
once,TRBV19,14,TRBJ2-1,.,CASSGGASYNEQFF,TGTGCCAGTAGTGGTGGGGCTTCCTACAATGAGCAGTTCTTC
.,TRBV6-5,15,TRBJ2-6,.,CASSTQGPGANVLTF,TGTGCCAGCAGTACTCAGGGTCCTGGGGCCAACGTCCTGACTTTC
once,TRBV19,15,TRBJ2-6,.,CASSRQSFGANVLTF,TGTGCCAGTTCAAGACAGTCCTTTGGGGCCAACGTCCTGACTTTC
.,TRBV27,15,TRBJ2-3,.,CASTGTFPSGDTQYF,TGTGCCAGCACCGGGACTTTCCCGTCAGGAGATACGCAGTATTTT
.,TRBV6-2/TRBV6-3,19,TRBJ1-1,TRBD1,CASSPYPGQGGFQDTEAFF,TGTGCCAGCAGCCCTTACCCTGGACAGGGGGGGTTCCAGGACACTGAAGCTTTCTTT
.,TRBV18,15,TRBJ1-1,.,CASSPRGGEGTEAFF,TGTGCCAGCTCACCACGGGGCGGGGAGGGTACTGAAGCTTTCTTT
once,TRBV3-1/TRBV3-2,16,TRBJ2-5,.,CASSQDFGRGEETQYF,TGTGCCAGCAGCCAAGATTTCGGCAGGGGGGAAGAGACCCAGTACTTC
.,TRBV3-1/TRBV3-2,14,TRBJ2-7,TRBD2,CASSQGSYGRKQYF,TGTGCCAGCAGCCAAGGTAGTTACGGGAGGAAGCAGTACTTC
.,TRBV28,13,TRBJ1-4,.,CASSPGSNEKLFF,TGTGCCAGCAGTCCAGGGTCTAATGAAAAACTGTTTTTT
.,TRBV15,15,TRBJ1-6,.,CATSRGWGGQSPLHF,TGTGCCACCAGCAGAGGGTGGGGGGGCCAATCACCCCTCCACTTT
.,TRBV5-4,14,TRBJ2-7,.,CASSLRTTVYEQYF,TGTGCCAGCAGCTTGAGGACTACCGTCTACGAGCAGTACTTC
.,TRBV10-2,15,TRBJ2-1,TRBD2,CASSESASGNGEQFF,TGCGCCAGCAGTGAGTCGGCTAGCGGGAACGGTGAGCAGTTCTTC
once,TRBV5-5,16,TRBJ2-7,.,CASSLAIHGVIYEQYF,TGTGCCAGCAGCTTGGCAATTCACGGGGTCATTTACGAGCAGTACTTC
.,TRBV2,14,TRBJ1-5,.,CASSGGAFNQPQHF,TGTGCCAGCAGTGGAGGCGCTTTCAATCAGCCCCAGCATTTT
few,TRBV15,15,TRBJ1-5,.,CATSRDAQIYQPQHF,TGTGCCACCAGCAGAGATGCACAGATATATCAGCCCCAGCATTTT
once,TRBV14,14,TRBJ2-3,.,CASSDGLRTDTQYF,TGTGCCAGCAGCGACGGACTTCGCACAGATACGCAGTATTTT
once,TRBV19,12,TRBJ1-2,.,CASRDKDYGYTF,TGTGCCAGCCGGGACAAGGACTATGGCTACACCTTC
.,TRBV27,16,TRBJ1-4,.,CASSLFRGTLVEKLFF,TGTGCCAGCAGTTTATTTAGGGGGACACTCGTTGAAAAACTGTTTTTT
.,TRBV18,20,TRBJ2-2,TRBD2,CASSLELSGRASYATGELFF,TGTGCCAGCTCACTGGAACTTAGCGGGAGGGCCTCTTACGCCACCGGGGAGCTGTTTTTT
.,TRBV5-1,14,TRBJ2-1,.,CASSLDLNGDEQFF,TGCGCCAGCAGCTTGGACCTTAACGGGGATGAGCAGTTCTTC
.,TRBV11-2,17,TRBJ2-1,.,CASSLKYGATLHNEQFF,TGTGCCAGCAGCTTAAAGTATGGGGCAACTCTACACAATGAGCAGTTCTTC
.,TRBV15,15,TRBJ2-2,TRBD1,CATSRTGLDTGELFF,TGTGCCACCAGCAGGACAGGGTTGGACACCGGGGAGCTGTTTTTT
.,TRBV29-1,14,TRBJ2-5,TRBD1,CSGWTGERQETQYF,TGCAGCGGGTGGACAGGGGAAAGGCAAGAGACCCAGTACTTC
.,TRBV3-1/TRBV3-2,15,TRBJ2-2,.,CASSLGLEPTGELFF,TGTGCCAGCAGCCTGGGACTCGAGCCCACCGGGGAGCTGTTTTTT
.,TRBV11-2,17,TRBJ2-3,TRBD2,CASSFLGLVPGVDTQYF,TGTGCCAGCAGCTTTTTGGGACTAGTTCCTGGTGTGGATACGCAGTATTTT